This TCR beta chain was documented in a study of beta chain features in type 1 diabetes. This clone has only a few counts. No antigen is known for it. Since all of the isolated RNA was reverse transcribed, expressed TCRB transcripts were what got sequenced. Measured with immunoSEQ multiplex PCR; TCRdb has only the in-frame clones, and not every one. This table has some 370,000 clones, roughly a tenth appearing once. CDR1 and CDR2 from the germline V gene are SGHAT and FQDESV (reference sequence). With 3 bases clipped from V and 8 bases from J, the junction kept 9 bases outside the gene matches. The CDR3 totals 15 residues. General study results and limits: Across all four CD4+ subsets, people with type 1 diabetes showed modestly shorter TCRB CDR3s.

The V and J genes are TRBV11-1 and TRBJ2-1; 8 bases match TRBD2. This sequence originates from a man under 40 with type 1 diabetes. Sequencing was performed on central memory CD4+ T cells from blood. The CDR3 protein is CASSFQRTSTDEQFF. CDR3 sequence (DNA): TGTGCCAGCAGCTTTCAACGGACTAGCACCGATGAGCAGTTCTTC.